These T cell receptor beta chains were read from a single sample in a study of cytomegalovirus exposure and HLA in healthy donors. Libraries were prepared by immunoSEQ multiplex PCR; TCRdb keeps only in-frame clonotypes and omits some of them. In the table there are approximately 120,000 clones, approximately 95% of which are singletons. The sample was PBMCs. The receptors originated from a man between 18 and 35 years old in good health and CMV-seronegative. Both conserved end residues are part of each CDR3. The D gene is left open where the match is weak. Rows may omit the clone size; those that give it use once, few, many or a size class.

>TRBD1|TRBV28|once|TRBJ2-7
CASSLRQGGQYF
TGTGCCAGCAGTTTAAGACAGGGCGGGCAGTACTTC
>TRBD1|TRBV28|NA|TRBJ1-2
CASSPDRDYGYTF
TGTGCCAGCAGTCCCGACAGGGACTATGGCTACACCTTC
>NA|TRBV11-2|NA|TRBJ1-1
CASRMGAPTEAFF
TGTGCCAGCAGAATGGGGGCGCCCACTGAAGCTTTCTTT
>TRBD2|TRBV13|NA|TRBJ2-2
CASSLQLAGAHGELFF
TGTGCCAGCAGCTTACAGCTAGCGGGAGCCCACGGGGAGCTGTTTTTT
>NA|TRBV5-6|NA|TRBJ2-5
CASSLRGGMETQYF
TGTGCCAGCAGCTTGAGGGGGGGAATGGAGACCCAGTACTTC
>NA|TRBV7-2|NA|TRBJ2-5
CASSLASSGQETQYF
TGTGCCAGCAGCTTAGCAAGTAGCGGCCAAGAGACCCAGTACTTC
>NA|TRBV5-6|NA|TRBJ2-5
CASSFSVQETQYF
TGTGCCAGCAGCTTTAGCGTTCAAGAGACCCAGTACTTC
>NA|TRBV7-3|NA|TRBJ1-1
CASSFEGPNTEAFF
TGTGCCAGCAGCTTTGAGGGCCCGAACACTGAAGCTTTCTTT
>NA|TRBV2|few|TRBJ1-2
CASSATEYFGYTF
TGTGCCAGCAGTGCAACAGAGTACTTTGGCTACACCTTC
>NA|TRBV5-4|once|TRBJ2-7
CASSYPTSGDPAYEQYF
TGTGCCAGCAGCTACCCTACCTCAGGGGACCCCGCCTACGAGCAGTACTTC
>TRBD2|TRBV9|NA|TRBJ2-1
CASSVGGGRNEQFF
TGTGCCAGCAGCGTCGGCGGCGGGAGAAATGAGCAGTTCTTC
>TRBD2|TRBV4-3|NA|TRBJ2-3
CASSQLAGGPVVTDTQYF
TGCGCCAGCAGCCAATTAGCGGGAGGGCCCGTTGTCACAGATACGCAGTATTTT
>NA|TRBV15|NA|TRBJ2-1
CATSYSSSYNEQFF
TGTGCCACATCTTACAGTTCCTCCTACAATGAGCAGTTCTTC
>TRBD1|TRBV30|NA|TRBJ1-1
CASKGQVNTEAFF
TGTGCCTCAAAGGGACAGGTGAACACTGAAGCTTTCTTT
>NA|TRBV5-4|NA|TRBJ2-1
CASSPQGLSSYNEQFF
TGTGCCAGCAGCCCCCAGGGTCTCAGCTCCTACAATGAGCAGTTCTTC
>TRBD2|TRBV5-1|NA|TRBJ2-7
CASSLLSGVPYEQYF
TGCGCCAGCAGCTTGCTTAGCGGGGTACCCTACGAGCAGTACTTC
>TRBD2|TRBV5-1|NA|TRBJ2-5
CASSRYLAGVRETQYF
TGCGCCAGCAGCCGATATTTAGCGGGAGTACGAGAGACCCAGTACTTC
>TRBD2|TRBV7-2|NA|TRBJ2-1
CASSLASSGIYNEQFF
TGTGCCAGCAGCTTAGCTTCTAGCGGGATCTACAATGAGCAGTTCTTC
>NA|TRBV5-4|NA|TRBJ1-2
CASSVGHSNYGYTF
TGTGCCAGCAGCGTGGGACACTCTAACTATGGCTACACCTTC
>TRBD2|TRBV5-1|NA|TRBJ2-1
CASRGAGGYNEQFF
TGCGCCAGCAGGGGAGCGGGAGGCTACAATGAGCAGTTCTTC
>TRBD1|TRBV5-1|NA|TRBJ1-4
CASSDARQGAGEKLFF
TGCGCCAGCAGCGACGCACGACAGGGGGCTGGTGAAAAACTGTTTTTT
>TRBD1|TRBV30|NA|TRBJ1-1
CAWSGGTGMNTEAFF
TGTGCCTGGAGTGGAGGGACAGGGATGAACACTGAAGCTTTCTTT
>TRBD2|TRBV9|NA|TRBJ2-7
CASSVQAGTIYEQYF
TGTGCCAGCAGCGTACAAGCGGGAACTATCTACGAGCAGTACTTC
>TRBD2|TRBV19|once|TRBJ2-3
CASSRRLAGGPTDTQYF
TGTGCCAGTAGTCGTCGACTAGCGGGAGGGCCAACAGATACGCAGTATTTT
>NA|TRBV28|once|TRBJ1-1
CASSYLGGVTEAFF
TGTGCCAGCAGCTACCTAGGGGGGGTGACTGAAGCTTTCTTT
>TRBD2|TRBV29-1|many|TRBJ2-7
CSVGLAGGSYEQYF
TGCAGCGTGGGACTAGCGGGAGGGTCGTACGAGCAGTACTTC
>TRBD2|TRBV9|NA|TRBJ2-3
CASSGSGSSLDTQYF
TGTGCCAGCAGCGGGAGCGGGAGTAGTTTAGATACGCAGTATTTT
>NA|TRBV30|NA|TRBJ1-5
CAWSAGEGQPQHF
TGTGCCTGGAGTGCCGGGGAGGGTCAGCCCCAGCATTTT
>TRBD2|TRBV28|NA|TRBJ2-1
CASSPSSGRTLSYNEQFF
TGTGCCAGCAGTCCATCTAGCGGAAGGACCCTTTCCTACAATGAGCAGTTCTTC
>TRBD1|TRBV7-2|NA|TRBJ2-5
CASSLARHRGQETQYF
TGTGCCAGCAGCTTAGCGCGGCACAGGGGGCAAGAGACCCAGTACTTC
>TRBD2|TRBV4-3|NA|TRBJ2-7
CASSQDVLRERSYEQYF
TGCGCCAGCAGCCAGGACGTCTTGCGGGAGAGGTCCTACGAGCAGTACTTC
>NA|TRBV4-3|once|TRBJ2-2
CASSQATDNTGELFF
TGCGCCAGCAGCCAAGCTACAGACAACACCGGGGAGCTGTTTTTT
>NA|TRBV19|NA|TRBJ2-1
CASSPNRVEGYNEQFF
TGTGCCAGTAGCCCAAACAGGGTTGAGGGGTACAATGAGCAGTTCTTC
>NA|TRBV4-2|NA|TRBJ2-6
CASSQTQSLRANVLTF
TGTGCCAGCAGCCAGACACAGTCTCTGAGGGCCAACGTCCTGACTTTC
>NA|TRBV30|NA|TRBJ1-2
CAPTPVLEGYTF
TGTGCCCCCACTCCGGTTTTGGAGGGCTACACCTTC
>NA|TRBV30|NA|TRBJ1-5
CAWSVHSNQPQHF
TGTGCCTGGAGTGTTCATAGCAATCAGCCCCAGCATTTT
>TRBD1|TRBV6-1|NA|TRBJ1-3
CASIRTQGAENTIYF
TGTGCCAGCATTCGGACCCAGGGGGCAGAAAACACCATATATTTT
>TRBD2|TRBV4-1|NA|TRBJ2-7
CASSQDSGLAFEQYF
TGCGCCAGCAGCCAAGATTCCGGACTAGCGTTCGAGCAGTACTTC
>NA|TRBV28|NA|TRBJ2-5
CASSPNRGGARETQYF
TGTGCCAGCAGTCCAAATCGAGGGGGGGCGCGTGAGACCCAGTACTTC
>TRBD2|TRBV5-5|NA|TRBJ2-7
CASSLEREGFYEQYF
TGTGCCAGCAGCTTGGAGCGGGAGGGCTTCTACGAGCAGTACTTC
>NA|TRBV7-3|NA|TRBJ2-2
CASSYSPNTGELFF
TGTGCCAGCAGCTACTCCCCGAACACCGGGGAGCTGTTTTTT
>NA|TRBV30|NA|TRBJ2-6
CAWTQRGAGANVLTF
TGTGCCTGGACCCAACGGGGTGCTGGGGCCAACGTCCTGACTTTC
>NA|TRBV6-5|once|TRBJ2-7
CASSYGFTGPYEQYF
TGTGCCAGCAGTTATGGGTTTACAGGCCCCTACGAGCAGTACTTC
>NA|TRBV6-5|NA|TRBJ2-1
CASSYGQYNEQFF
TGTGCCAGCAGTTACGGACAGTACAATGAGCAGTTCTTC
>NA|TRBV30|NA|TRBJ1-3
CAWSGTLSGNTIYF
TGTGCCTGGAGCGGTACGCTCTCTGGAAACACCATATATTTT
>NA|TRBV14|NA|TRBJ2-2
CASSQGREAGELFF
TGTGCCAGCAGCCAAGGGAGGGAGGCCGGGGAGCTGTTTTTT